The 32 T cell receptor beta chains given below trace back to one sample, sequenced in a study of blood T cells in healthy people across ages. A second PCR, run for about 6 to 12 cycles, used a sample-barcoded 5' primer plus a J-beta primer mix. A single record per CDR3 protein comes from TCRdb applying MiXCR to the 5' RACE reads. Here the sample spans 720,000 or so distinct CDR3 sequences, about 43% being singletons. The sample was blood. The origin of the receptors is a man older than 75 in good health.

This sequence joins TRBV20-1 and TRBJ1-1; the match to TRBD1 covers 7 bases. V was pared by 0 bases and J by 7 bases, with 14 bases of the junction left unmatched. From germline, CDR1 is DFQATT and CDR2 SNEGSKA (reference sequence). This CDR3 has 16 amino acids. CDR3 protein: CSARENSGQTYYEAFF. The DNA for the CDR3 is TGCAGTGCTAGAGAGAACTCGGGACAGACCTACTATGAAGCTTTCTTT.

This clonotype came up many times. V is TRBV29-1 and J is TRBJ2-7, with 11 bases matching TRBD1. The CDR3 runs 15 residues. The ends lost 6 bases at V and 3 bases at J; junction bases unmatched: 10. Germline loops: CDR1 SQVTM, CDR2 ANQGSEA. The DNA of the CDR3 is TGCAGCGTCCAGACCGGGACAGGGGGGGTCTACGAGCAGTACTTC. Protein product: CSVQTGTGGVYEQYF.

The gene calls are TRBV5-1 and TRBJ2-5; D remains ambiguous. Germline V lookup: CDR1 SGHRS, CDR2 YFSETQ. CDR3 size: 14 residues. V was pared by 4 bases and J by 6 bases, with 16 bases between. CDR3 in amino acids: CASSDPRMPKTQYF. Here the CDR3 DNA reads TGCGCCAGCAGCGACCCGAGGATGCCGAAGACCCAGTACTTC. Together with reference TRBV5-1 and TRBJ2-5, the CDR3 gives the full variable domain: KAGVTQTPRYLIKTRGQQVTLSCSPISGHRSVSWYQQTPGQGLQFLFEYFSETQRNKGNFPGRFSGRQFSNSRSEMNVSTLELGDSALYLCASSDPRMPKTQYFGPGTRLLVL.

The gene calls are TRBV7-9 and TRBJ2-6, with 10 nucleotides matching TRBD1. The CDR3 contains 17 residues. Germline loops: CDR1 SEHNR, CDR2 FQNEAQ (reference sequence). J was trimmed by 4 bases and V by 5 bases; bases with no gene match: 8. The CDR3 here is CASSAPGQGSGANVLTF. Here the CDR3 DNA reads TGTGCCAGCAGCGCGCCGGGACAGGGGTCCGGGGCCAACGTCCTGACTTTC.

This clonotype has only a few counts. The chain links TRBV28 to TRBJ2-7, with D uncertain. The CDR3 sequence is 12 residues long. CDR1 MDHEN and CDR2 SYDVKM come from the germline V gene. The V end was cut by 5 bases, the J end by 6 bases, with 11 bases between. The CDR3 DNA reads as TGTGCCAGCAGTCGCCACACGAGCGAGCAGTACTTC. It yields the protein CASSRHTSEQYF.

This clonotype was detected only a few times. This rearrangement joins TRBV6-2 or TRBV6-3 to TRBJ2-7; TRBD1 matches 8 bases. This CDR3 contains 15 residues. J was trimmed by 0 bases and V by 6 bases; bases with no gene match: 7. The germline gives CDR1 MNHEY, CDR2 SVGEGT. The CDR3 here is CASRITGGNSYEQYF. Here the CDR3 DNA reads TGTGCCAGCAGAATAACAGGGGGGAACTCCTACGAGCAGTACTTC.

Here the CDR3 DNA reads TGCGCCAGCAGGACCGCGATGGACTATAATTCACCCCTCCACTTT. Protein product: CASRTAMDYNSPLHF. V is TRBV5-1 and J is TRBJ1-6; D is ambiguous. The germline V gene has CDR1 SGHRS and CDR2 YFSETQ. Trimming cost V 5 bases and J 3 bases, with 12 bases left between them. The length of the CDR3 is 15 residues.

This chain connects TRBV20-1 to TRBJ2-5; 9 nucleotides agree with TRBD1. This CDR3 spans 15 amino acids. The germline V gene encodes CDR1 DFQATT and CDR2 SNEGSKA (reference sequence). Trimming removed 6 bases from V and 7 bases from J; junction bases left unmatched: 15. The chain's CDR3 is CSAVGGTGSIGTQYF. Written as DNA, the CDR3 is TGCAGTGCCGTCGGCGGGACAGGGAGTATAGGGACCCAGTACTTC.

This chain joins TRBV2 and TRBJ1-5; 10 nucleotides match TRBD1. Germline trimming cut 5 bases from V and 0 bases from J; bases unmatched to any gene: 4. This CDR3 has 16 amino acids. The germline V gene has CDR1 SNHLY and CDR2 FYNNEI. The CDR3 protein is CASSRDRGNSNQPQHF. CDR3 nucleotide sequence: TGTGCCAGCAGTAGGGACAGGGGAAATAGCAATCAGCCCCAGCATTTT.

The chain links TRBV12-3 or TRBV12-4 to TRBJ1-6; unclear D gene. V was trimmed by 2 bases and J by 10 bases, leaving 6 bases between them. The length of the CDR3 is 12 residues. For the CDR3, the DNA is TGTGCCAGCAGTTTACATCGATCACCCCTCCACTTT. Its translation: CASSLHRSPLHF.

This clonotype occurred a few times. V gene TRBV20-1 combines with J gene TRBJ2-5; 7 bases match TRBD1. The CDR3 runs to 14 residues. The V gene's germline CDR1 is DFQATT and CDR2 SNEGSKA (reference sequence). Trimming took 5 bases from V and 2 from J; bases not matched to a gene: 8. The CDR3 loop is CSASSTGRQETQYF. CDR3 nucleotide sequence: TGCAGTGCTTCGTCGACAGGGAGACAAGAGACCCAGTACTTC.

The chain links TRBV11-2 to TRBJ2-1; D is uncertain. V lost 0 bases, J lost 5 bases, and 8 bases lay in between. CDR1 is SGHAT, CDR2 FQNNGV, per germline. The CDR3 has 14 amino acids. The CDR3: CASSLDLVNNEQFF. The CDR3 DNA is TGTGCCAGCAGCTTAGATCTGGTGAACAATGAGCAGTTCTTC.

This chain uses TRBV6-5 with TRBJ2-7, with a weak D call TRBD1 (8 bases). This CDR3 has 15 residues. V was shortened by 7 bases and J by 0 bases, with 16 bases between the two germline ends. Germline V CDR1 and CDR2: MNHEY, SVGAGI. CDR3 residues: CASKAGQAPSYEQYF. The CDR3 bases are TGTGCCAGCAAAGCGGGACAGGCCCCCTCCTACGAGCAGTACTTC.

J is TRBJ2-3 and V is TRBV12-3 or TRBV12-4, with TRBD2 matching 10 bases. The ends lost 6 bases at V and 4 bases at J; junction bases unmatched: 4. The CDR3 runs to 14 residues. In DNA, the CDR3 is TGTGCCAGCAGAAGTAGCGGGAGGCCAGATACGCAGTATTTT. Protein product: CASRSSGRPDTQYF.

CDR3 loop: CSVDGESTMVAQYF. CDR3 DNA: TGCAGCGTTGACGGAGAATCTACAATGGTTGCCCAGTACTTC. The chain employs TRBV29-1 and TRBJ2-5, with D uncertain. CDR1 is SQVTM, CDR2 ANQGSEA, per germline. This CDR3 contains 14 residues. V was trimmed by 3 bases and J by 9 bases, leaving 20 bases between them.

The V and J genes are TRBV7-2 and TRBJ1-5, with 7 positions matching TRBD1. With 3 bases clipped from V and 3 bases from J, the junction kept 5 bases outside the gene matches. Germline V gene sequence: CDR1 SGHTA, CDR2 FQGNSA. The CDR3 loop spans 15 amino acids. The CDR3 DNA sequence: TGTGCCAGCAGCTTCCAGACAGGGTTCAATCAGCCCCAGCATTTT. Translation gives CASSFQTGFNQPQHF.

In its sample, this clonotype was seen many times. This chain links TRBV3-1 with TRBJ2-1; the D is unclear. Trimming pared 8 bases from V and 4 bases from J, leaving 12 bases between. CDR1 LGHDT and CDR2 YNNKEL come from the germline V gene (reference sequence). The CDR3 contains 13 residues. CDR3 region: CASRSQAYNEQFF. CDR3 nucleotides: TGTGCCAGCCGGTCCCAAGCGTACAATGAGCAGTTCTTC.

This chain connects TRBV20-1 to TRBJ2-2; D is possibly TRBD2 (5 bases). CDR1 is DFQATT and CDR2 is SNEGSKA in the germline V gene (reference sequence). The CDR3 sequence is 14 residues long. Trimming cost V 6 bases and J 4 bases, with 15 bases left between them. The CDR3 sequence: CSALGLSPTGELFF. The CDR3 DNA follows: TGCAGTGCCCTCGGACTGAGCCCCACCGGGGAGCTGTTTTTT.

This chain connects TRBV7-2 to TRBJ1-1, with 8 bases fitting TRBD1. The trim removed 4 bases at V and 0 bases at J, leaving 7 bases unmatched. Germline lookup yields CDR1 SGHTA and CDR2 FQGNSA. CDR3 size: 16 residues. CDR3 sequence: CASSSSGGRLNTEAFF. The CDR3 region has the DNA TGTGCCAGCAGCTCATCAGGGGGCCGGCTGAACACTGAAGCTTTCTTT.

The chain links TRBV4-3 to TRBJ2-1, with 14 bases fitting TRBD2. The J call is in doubt because the DNA end fits TRBJ2-7 better. CDR1 and CDR2 (germline): LGHNA, YSLEER. The CDR3 runs 18 residues. The CDR3 DNA sequence: TGCGCCAGCAGCCAAGGGACTAGCGGGGGGAGCTCCTACAATGAGCAGTACTTC. This encodes CASSQGTSGGSSYNEQYF.

The V call is TRBV10-2, the J call TRBJ2-1; D call uncertain. Germline CDR1 and CDR2: WSHSY and SAAADI. This CDR3 is 15 amino acids long. Trimming shortened V by 8 bases and J by 5 bases, and 19 bases separated the two germline ends. The CDR3 DNA follows: TGCGCCAGCTCCTACAGCAGGACGAAAGACAATGAGCAGTTCTTC. This sequence encodes CASSYSRTKDNEQFF.

This sequence joins TRBV6-2 or TRBV6-3 and TRBJ2-7, with 8 bases identical to TRBD1. Germline lookup yields CDR1 MNHEY and CDR2 SVGEGT. V shed 4 bases, J shed 9 bases, and the junction held 2 bases outside the gene matches. This CDR3 spans 11 amino acids. For the CDR3, the DNA is TGTGCCAGCAGTTTGGGGACAGGGCAGTACTTC. It is translated as CASSLGTGQYF.

This rearrangement joins TRBV7-9 to TRBJ2-6; D is perhaps TRBD2 (5 bases). Germline CDR1 is SEHNR and CDR2 is FQNEAQ (reference sequence). Trimming pared 5 bases from V and 0 bases from J, leaving 20 bases between. CDR3 size: 19 residues. The CDR3: CASSPFWTSRVSGANVLTF. DNA of the CDR3: TGTGCCAGCAGCCCCTTTTGGACTTCCCGGGTCTCTGGGGCCAACGTCCTGACTTTC.

The rearrangement uses TRBV5-6 and TRBJ2-1; tentative D call: TRBD2 (6 bases). Trimming left V 5 bases short and J 0 bases short, with 15 bases between. This CDR3 is built from 16 residues. Per germline, CDR1 SGHDT and CDR2 YYEEEE. The CDR3 bases are TGTGCCAGCAGACTGTCCTATAGCGGCTCCTACAATGAGCAGTTCTTC. It translates to CASRLSYSGSYNEQFF.

The V call is TRBV7-2, the J call TRBJ2-3; D gene unclear. The V and J ends lost 1 base and 2 bases respectively, with 7 bases between them. The CDR3 has 14 amino acids. In germline, CDR1 is SGHTA, CDR2 FQGNSA. This chain's CDR3 is CASSLVSTTDTQYF. The CDR3, as DNA: TGTGCCAGCAGCTTAGTATCTACCACAGATACGCAGTATTTT.

The chain combines TRBV7-9 with TRBJ2-2; no clear D. V shed 5 bases and J shed 0 bases, with 13 bases lying between them. The CDR3 consists of 16 residues. Per germline, CDR1 SEHNR and CDR2 FQNEAQ (reference sequence). The CDR3 loop reads CASSPTVQPNTGELFF. In DNA, the CDR3 is TGTGCCAGCAGCCCGACGGTCCAGCCGAACACCGGGGAGCTGTTTTTT.

The chain is built from TRBV5-4 and TRBJ2-5, with TRBD2 matching over 10 bases. Losses at the gene ends were 0 bases for V and 1 base for J; bases not matched to a gene: 3. The germline CDR1 and CDR2 sequences are SGHNT and YYREEE (reference sequence). This CDR3 comprises 16 residues. CDR3 coding DNA: TGTGCCAGCAGCTTGGATGCTAGCGGGGGCCAAGAGACCCAGTACTTC. As protein: CASSLDASGGQETQYF.

The rearrangement uses TRBV2 and TRBJ2-4, with 9 bases matching TRBD2. The J call may not be correct, given that the DNA end is closer to TRBJ2-7. The germline CDR1 and CDR2 sequences are SNHLY and FYNNEI. CDR3 length: 15 residues. CDR3 sequence (DNA): TGTGCCAGCAGCGTCCAAGCGGGGGGCAACTACGAGCAGTACTTC. This codes for CASSVQAGGNYEQYF.

The rearrangement links TRBV6-2 or TRBV6-3 to TRBJ2-3; 7 nucleotides agree with TRBD1. V trimming: 5 bases; J trimming: 0 bases; junction bases outside the gene matches: 5. CDR1 is MNHEY and CDR2 is SVGEGT in the germline V gene. The CDR3 covers 15 residues. DNA of the CDR3: TGTGCCAGCAGTACTACAGGGGCGAGCACAGATACGCAGTATTTT. It yields the protein CASSTTGASTDTQYF.

Only a few counts were recorded for this clonotype. The rearrangement links TRBV11-3 to TRBJ2-7, with D perhaps matching TRBD1 (7 bases). The CDR3 covers 16 residues. V lost 1 base and J 1 base, leaving 14 bases between the germline ends. CDR1 and CDR2 (germline): SGHNT, YENEEA. The CDR3 DNA follows: TGTGCCAGCAGCTTAGCGGGGGACAGCGTTTCCTACGAGCAGTACTTC. Residues: CASSLAGDSVSYEQYF.

Only a few counts were recorded for this clonotype. V is TRBV20-1 and J is TRBJ2-1, with TRBD1 matching 9 bases. Germline CDR1 reads DFQATT; CDR2 reads SNEGSKA (reference sequence). This CDR3 spans 15 amino acids. V dropped 0 bases and J dropped 3; count of bases not matched to a gene: 3. Here the CDR3 DNA reads TGCAGTGCTAGAGATGAGGGACAGGGCTACAATGAGCAGTTCTTC. Protein: CSARDEGQGYNEQFF.

The chain recombines TRBV12-3 or TRBV12-4 with TRBJ1-2; D perhaps matches TRBD1 (5 bases). There are 17 residues in the CDR3. V was trimmed by 3 bases and J by 3 bases, leaving 20 bases between them. CDR3 sequence: CASSFGATPPADYGYTF. DNA for the CDR3: TGTGCCAGCAGTTTTGGGGCGACCCCGCCAGCAGACTATGGCTACACCTTC.